These 15 T cell receptor beta chains originate from one sample sequenced in a study of molecular identifiers for immune sequencing clone quantification. MiXCR, applied by TCRdb to the PCR reads, yields one record per CDR3 protein. The sample consists of about 640,000 distinct CDR3 sequences, 15% to 20% of them appearing once. The sample was naive CD8+ T cells from blood, with Jurkat cell RNA spiked in. Subset indicated: FACS-sorted CD8+CD4-CCR7+CD45RA+ naive T cells. These receptors originate from a human donor in good health. Some libraries in this study had Jurkat cell RNA spiked in.

This clonotype has a count of ten or more. J is TRBJ2-5 and V is TRBV4-1; a possible D gene is TRBD1 (6 bases). Deletions cut 4 bases from V and 4 bases from J, with 19 bases between. This CDR3 has 16 residues. Germline-derived CDR1 and CDR2 are MGHRA and YSYEKL. The CDR3 nucleotides are TGCGCCAGCAGCCGCGTAGGGACGGTGGGGGCAGAGACCCAGTACTTC. Translation: CASSRVGTVGAETQYF.

The chain employs TRBV2 and TRBJ2-5; a possible D gene is TRBD2 (5 bases). The CDR3 is 14 amino acids. V lost 0 bases and J 6 bases, leaving 11 bases between the germline ends. CDR1 and CDR2 from the germline V gene are SNHLY and FYNNEI. CDR3 sequence: CASSEAGDRKTQYF. The CDR3 coding sequence is TGTGCCAGCAGTGAAGCGGGAGACCGGAAGACCCAGTACTTC.

There are many counts of this clonotype. The V call is TRBV5-6, the J call TRBJ2-3; TRBD2 is a possible D gene (7 bases). Germline V gene lookup returns CDR1 SGHDT and CDR2 YYEEEE. V was trimmed by 2 bases and J by 2 bases, leaving 12 bases between them. This CDR3 is 15 amino acids long. CDR3 sequence (DNA): TGTGCCAGCAGCTTCGGCGGGGGCTTCACAGATACGCAGTATTTT. Its protein is CASSFGGGFTDTQYF.

The chain carries TRBV12-3 or TRBV12-4 and TRBJ1-5, with D possibly being TRBD1 (5 bases). There are 14 residues in the CDR3. The ends were cut back, 8 bases at V and 4 bases at J, with 15 bases in the middle. CDR3 nucleotide sequence: TGTGCCAGCCGGGACTCTCAAGGGAATCAGCCCCAGCATTTT. It encodes CASRDSQGNQPQHF.

The CDR3 nucleotides read TGCAGTGTTGAGGGGGGGGCCTACGAGCAGTACTTC. Protein product: CSVEGGAYEQYF. The rearrangement links TRBV20-1 to TRBJ2-7; D might be TRBD2 (7 bases). Looked up from germline, CDR1 is DFQATT and CDR2 is SNEGSKA (reference sequence). The CDR3 is 12 amino acids. The V and J ends lost 7 bases and 2 bases respectively, with 12 bases between them.

The rearrangement joins TRBV6-5 to TRBJ1-2; D may be TRBD1 (6 bases). CDR1 MNHEY and CDR2 SVGAGI come from the germline V gene. The CDR3 loop spans 15 amino acids. V lost 3 bases, J lost 10 bases, and 21 bases lay in between. As DNA, the CDR3 is TGTGCCAGCAGTTATTCACAGGGTGAGGGGCAATTCTACACCTTC. Its translation is CASSYSQGEGQFYTF.

This clonotype was counted ten times or more. CDR3 amino acids: CSARSSGTSGRASDTQYF. The CDR3 coding sequence is TGCAGTGCTAGATCTTCCGGGACTAGCGGGAGGGCGTCAGATACGCAGTATTTT. The chain is built from TRBV20-1 and TRBJ2-3; TRBD2 agrees at 16 bases. Germline trimming cut 2 bases from V and 4 bases from J; bases unmatched to any gene: 9. CDR1 and CDR2 (germline): DFQATT, SNEGSKA (reference sequence). This CDR3 spans 18 amino acids.

The chain is built from TRBV19 and TRBJ1-5, with D possibly being TRBD1 (6 bases). Per the germline V gene, CDR1 is LNHDA and CDR2 is SQIVND (reference sequence). The CDR3 is made up of 19 amino acids. V lost 0 bases to trimming and J lost 0 bases, with 18 bases between them. CDR3 DNA: TGTGCCAGTAGTATAGACTGGGTGGAGGGGGGTAGTAGCAATCAGCCCCAGCATTTT. Amino acids: CASSIDWVEGGSSNQPQHF.

A word on this clonotype: This sequence may be a read error, since a much larger clone differs from it by one base. The chain is built from TRBV6-5 and TRBJ2-3; TRBD1 is a possible D gene (6 bases). The CDR3 extends over 17 amino acids. The germline gives CDR1 MNHEY, CDR2 SVGAGI. The CDR3 spells CASISRSKRQVGDTRYF. DNA for the CDR3: TGTGCCAGCATTTCTCGATCTAAAAGACAGGTGGGGGATACGCGGTATTTT.

This clonotype has a count of ten or more. This chain connects TRBV20-1 to TRBJ2-2; a possible D gene is TRBD2 (5 bases). This CDR3 contains 13 residues. The germline V gene encodes CDR1 DFQATT and CDR2 SNEGSKA (reference sequence). Trimming stripped 2 bases from V and 1 base from J, with 5 bases between. The CDR3 DNA reads as TGCAGTGCTAGACGGGGGAACACCGGGGAGCTGTTTTTT. Amino acid sequence: CSARRGNTGELFF.

The sample holds many counts of this clonotype. CDR3 in amino acids: CASSFGTGVPYEQYF. Written as DNA, the CDR3 is TGCGCCAGCAGCTTTGGGACAGGGGTCCCCTACGAGCAGTACTTC. The chain recombines TRBV5-1 with TRBJ2-7; 10 bases are a match to TRBD1. V lost 2 bases, J lost 2 bases, and 4 bases stayed unmatched. The CDR3 consists of 15 residues. CDR1 is SGHRS, CDR2 YFSETQ, per germline.

This clonotype has a count of ten or more. The chain recombines TRBV13 with TRBJ1-4, with 8 nucleotides matching TRBD1. CDR1 and CDR2 (germline): PRHDT, FYEKMQ (reference sequence). Unmatched junction bases numbered 5, after V lost 5 bases and J lost 6 bases. The CDR3 spans 14 residues. The CDR3 nucleotides are TGTGCCAGCAGCCCTCCGGGACAGGATGAAAAACTGTTTTTT. It codes for CASSPPGQDEKLFF.

This clonotype has at least ten counts. This chain joins TRBV4-2 and TRBJ2-5; no clear D. The CDR3 runs 14 residues. Trimming removed 1 base at V and 5 bases at J, with 11 bases between. Germline CDR1 is LGHNA and CDR2 is YNFKEQ. The CDR3 region has the DNA TGTGCCAGCAGCCAAGTTGACCCCTGGGAGACCCAGTACTTC. Translating it yields CASSQVDPWETQYF.

This clonotype was seen many times. The chain combines TRBV12-3 or TRBV12-4 with TRBJ1-4; TRBD1 matches 7 bases. This CDR3 region has 15 residues. With 6 bases clipped from V and 3 bases from J, the junction kept 7 bases outside the gene matches. Here the CDR3 reads CASRDDRVANEKLFF. DNA for the CDR3: TGTGCCAGCAGGGACGACAGGGTGGCTAATGAAAAACTGTTTTTT.

The chain employs TRBV29-1 and TRBJ2-1, with 9 bases identical to TRBD2. The CDR3 extends over 14 amino acids. Looked up from germline, CDR1 is SQVTM and CDR2 is ANQGSEA. The V and J ends lost 4 bases and 2 bases, in that order; junction bases with no gene match: 3. CDR3 sequence: CSVAASGAYNEQFF. The DNA of the CDR3 is TGCAGCGTTGCTGCTAGCGGGGCCTACAATGAGCAGTTCTTC.